This passage covers 18 T cell receptor beta chains from one sample sequenced in a study of shared clonotypes between healthy human individuals (dated by TCRdb to 2020 to 2022). Library preparation used the immunoSEQ multiplex PCR assay. Not all clones reach the TCRdb copy of this immuneACCESS table, which keeps in-frame sequences only. Checked studies attribute under half of the gap to unresolved V genes and leave the rest unexplained. The sample has over a million clones on record, 75% to 80% of them singletons. The ten most abundant clones make up around 0.61% of the sample. Sequenced material: memory CD4+ T cells from PBMCs. Read against the paper, the sample's cell subset or site label means: CD45RA-negative fraction. Receptors originate from a man younger than 35 in good health. Some clones in this sample may be carry-over from other donors' samples.

Many counts were recorded for this clone. The chain carries TRBV5-8 and TRBJ2-7; 8 positions agree with TRBD1. V lost 5 bases, J lost 1 base, and 5 bases stayed unmatched. Germline V CDR1 and CDR2: SGHTS, YDEGEE. CDR3 length: 14 residues. The CDR3 DNA sequence: TGTGCCAGCAGGTTTTGGGACAGGTCCTACGAGCAGTACTTC. This codes for CASRFWDRSYEQYF. The full variable domain, completed using reference TRBV5-8 and TRBJ2-7, is EAGVTQSPTHLIKTRGQQATLRCSPISGHTSVYWYQQALGLGLQFLLWYDEGEERNRGNFPPRFSGRQFPNYSSELNVNALELEDSALYLCASRFWDRSYEQYFGPGTRLTVT.

V usage is TRBV5-1 and J usage is TRBJ2-2; maybe TRBD2 (6 bases). Trimming stripped 4 bases from V and 6 bases from J, with 13 bases between. The CDR3 is 14 amino acids. Per germline, CDR1 SGHRS and CDR2 YFSETQ. The CDR3 region is CASSPGTLAGELFF. The CDR3 bases are TGCGCCAGCAGCCCCGGGACTCTAGCCGGGGAGCTGTTTTTT.

This chain links TRBV9 with TRBJ1-4; D may be TRBD1 (6 bases). Trimming shortened V by 3 bases and J by 7 bases, and 19 bases separated the two germline ends. Germline V gene lookup returns CDR1 SGDLS and CDR2 YYNGEE. This CDR3 spans 16 amino acids. CDR3 sequence (DNA): TGTGCCAGCAGCGCCCCCCGGGGGGGGCATGGTGAAAAACTGTTTTTT. This sequence encodes CASSAPRGGHGEKLFF.

The chain couples TRBV5-1 to TRBJ2-5; 9 nucleotides agree with TRBD2. Germline CDR1 and CDR2: SGHRS and YFSETQ. V shed 1 base, J shed 2 bases, and the junction held 6 bases outside the gene matches. CDR3 length equals 16 residues. The CDR3: CASSLNPSGTQETQYF. The CDR3 DNA reads as TGCGCCAGCAGCTTGAATCCTAGCGGGACGCAAGAGACCCAGTACTTC.

The chain carries TRBV7-2 and TRBJ2-7, with 9 bases that match TRBD2. This CDR3 is built from 16 residues. The J segment lost 2 bases and the V segment lost 1 base, leaving 6 bases of the junction unmatched. In germline, CDR1 is SGHTA, CDR2 FQGNSA. CDR3 protein: CASSLERSSGTYEQYF. The CDR3 coding sequence is TGTGCCAGCAGCTTAGAGCGGTCTAGCGGGACCTACGAGCAGTACTTC.

This chain connects TRBV6-6 to TRBJ2-3, with 8 bases fitting TRBD1. After removal of 7 bases from V and 4 bases from J, the junction contained 1 base not matched to a gene. Per germline, CDR1 MNHNY and CDR2 SVGAGI (reference sequence). The CDR3 spans 12 residues. The CDR3 protein is CASTGGPDTQYF. CDR3 bases: TGTGCCAGCACAGGGGGCCCAGATACGCAGTATTTT.

This clone has just a few counts. The chain uses TRBV7-6 and TRBJ2-3, with 9 positions matching TRBD2. CDR3 length: 16 residues. CDR1 and CDR2 (germline): SGHVS, FNYEAQ. V dropped 3 bases and J dropped 1; count of bases not matched to a gene: 5. The CDR3, as DNA: TGTGCCAGCAGCTTTAGCGGGAGTCGGGGCACAGATACGCAGTATTTT. This encodes CASSFSGSRGTDTQYF.

This clone occurred once. The chain is built from TRBV7-6 and TRBJ2-1; 8 nucleotides agree with TRBD2. CDR1 and CDR2 from the germline V gene are SGHVS and FNYEAQ. CDR3 length: 15 amino acids. Trimming removed 5 bases from V and 4 bases from J; junction bases left unmatched: 7. In DNA form, the CDR3 reads TGTGCCAGCAGCCCGGGGGGGCTAGATTACAATGAGCAGTTCTTC. Translating it yields CASSPGGLDYNEQFF.

The rearrangement links TRBV5-1 to TRBJ2-3, with D hard to call. V was clipped by 1 base and J by 3 bases, with 6 bases between them. This CDR3 has 13 residues. Germline V gene lookup returns CDR1 SGHRS and CDR2 YFSETQ. The CDR3 bases are TGCGCCAGCAGCTTGATACGAACAGATACGCAGTATTTT. This codes for CASSLIRTDTQYF.

V usage is TRBV5-1 and J usage is TRBJ1-2; no clear D gene. The CDR3 extends over 15 amino acids. Trimming pared 2 bases from V and 5 bases from J, leaving 16 bases between. Per germline, CDR1 SGHRS and CDR2 YFSETQ. CDR3 DNA: TGCGCCAGCAGCTTTGCCCCCCAGACGCAGTATGGCTACACCTTC. It codes for CASSFAPQTQYGYTF.

The genes are TRBV28 and TRBJ2-7; D may be TRBD2 (6 bases). V lost 8 bases and J 7 bases, leaving 18 bases between the germline ends. The CDR3 is 13 residues long. Germline values: CDR1 MDHEN, CDR2 SYDVKM. The CDR3, as DNA: TGTGCCAGCCGACTAGGGCCCTATGAGGAGCAGTACTTC. Amino acid sequence: CASRLGPYEEQYF.

The chain links TRBV18 to TRBJ2-2, with D unclear. V gave up 2 bases and J gave up 0 bases, with 4 bases separating them. The CDR3 length is 14 residues. The germline CDR1 and CDR2 sequences are KGHSH and LQKENI. DNA for the CDR3: TGTGCCAGCTCACCAACACCGAACACCGGGGAGCTGTTTTTT. It is translated as CASSPTPNTGELFF.

This clone was counted between two and nine times. The V gene is TRBV11-2, the J gene TRBJ2-7; 8 bases are shared with TRBD1. This CDR3 region has 15 residues. V gave up 5 bases and J gave up 6 bases; unmatched junction bases: 12. Germline V gene data show CDR1 as SGHAT and CDR2 as FQNNGV. The CDR3 DNA is TGTGCCAGCAGCCCTAGGACCTGGACAGGGCGCGAGCAGTACTTC. It translates to CASSPRTWTGREQYF. Full variable domain (rest looked up from reference TRBV11-2 and TRBJ2-7): EAGVAQSPRYKIIEKRQSVAFWCNPISGHATLYWYQQILGQGPKLLIQFQNNGVVDDSQLPKDRFSAERLKGVDSTLKIQPAKLEDSAVYLCASSPRTWTGREQYFGPGTRLTVT.

V is TRBV7-8 and J is TRBJ2-7; D is uncertain. The length of the CDR3 is 16 residues. Germline CDR1 and CDR2: SGHVS and FQNEAQ. V was clipped by 8 bases and J by 0 bases, with 20 bases between them. CDR3 region: CASGPFWQESSYEQYF. The CDR3 DNA reads TGTGCCAGCGGCCCCTTCTGGCAGGAGAGCTCCTACGAGCAGTACTTC.

The chain couples TRBV11-2 to TRBJ2-5, with D tentatively TRBD1 (6 bases). Germline V CDR1 and CDR2: SGHAT, FQNNGV. Trimming stripped 5 bases from V and 0 bases from J, with 10 bases between. This CDR3 is built from 14 residues. The CDR3 protein is CASSRGQYQETQYF. CDR3 sequence (DNA): TGTGCCAGCAGCCGTGGACAGTACCAAGAGACCCAGTACTTC.

The rearrangement uses TRBV28 and TRBJ2-1; D is perhaps TRBD2 (5 bases). Trimming pared 4 bases from V and 9 bases from J, leaving 10 bases between. The CDR3 runs to 12 residues. The V gene's germline CDR1 is MDHEN and CDR2 SYDVKM. For the CDR3, the DNA is TGTGCCAGCAGTTACCGACGGGGTGAGCAGTTCTTC. Translating it yields CASSYRRGEQFF.

The chain is built from TRBV4-1 and TRBJ2-1, with TRBD1 as a possible D gene (6 bases). In germline, CDR1 is MGHRA, CDR2 YSYEKL. The CDR3 sequence is 18 residues long. With 1 base removed from V and 7 bases from J, the gap between germline ends came to 23 bases. CDR3 DNA sequence: TGCGCCAGCAGCCAAGGGGTGTCGCGAGGCGCAAGGGGGAATGAGCAGTTCTTC. Amino acid sequence: CASSQGVSRGARGNEQFF.

The genes are TRBV6-4 and TRBJ2-7; D possibly matches TRBD1 or TRBD2 (5 bases each). V lost 9 bases to trimming and J lost 0 bases, with 9 bases between them. Germline CDR1 MRHNA, CDR2 SNTAGT. This CDR3 has 12 amino acids. CDR3 in amino acids: CARGPFSYEQYF. CDR3 sequence (DNA): TGTGCCAGGGGACCGTTCTCCTACGAGCAGTACTTC.